Below are 24 T cell receptor beta chains sequenced from a single sample in a study of siplizumab effects on memory and regulatory T cells. Some clones are missing from TCRdb's copy, which holds only in-frame ones; the method was immunoSEQ multiplex PCR. This table holds 95,000 to 100,000 clones, around nine tenths found once. The specimen sequenced was non-Treg CD4+ T cells sorted from blood. The source of these receptors is a human donor in good health.

The chain has TRBV7-3 and TRBJ2-1, with TRBD1 matching 9 bases. J lost 8 bases, V lost 0 bases, and 8 bases had no gene match. The germline V gene encodes CDR1 SGHTA and CDR2 FQGTGA. The length of the CDR3 is 16 residues. The CDR3 bases are TGTGCCAGCAGCTTAACGGGCGGACAGGGGTTGTATGAGCAGTTCTTC. Translation: CASSLTGGQGLYEQFF.

This clone was counted once. The chain carries TRBV6-1 and TRBJ1-1; D uncertain. The CDR3 loop spans 13 amino acids. Trimming took 4 bases from V and 0 from J, leaving 6 bases between them. The V gene's germline CDR1 is MNHNS and CDR2 SASEGT. The CDR3 bases are TGTGCCAGCAGTGTGAAGTTGAACACTGAAGCTTTCTTT. It codes for CASSVKLNTEAFF.

This clone was counted between two and nine times. V and J are TRBV5-1 and TRBJ2-2, with TRBD2 identical over 7 bases. V was clipped by 6 bases and J by 2 bases; unmatched bases: 10. Germline CDR1 is SGHRS and CDR2 is YFSETQ. The CDR3 loop spans 16 amino acids. This chain's CDR3 is CASNTGSGVNTGELFF. CDR3 sequence (DNA): TGCGCCAGCAATACGGGGAGCGGGGTTAACACCGGGGAGCTGTTTTTT.

This clone appeared a single time. The genes are TRBV6-1 and TRBJ2-5; the match to TRBD1 covers 8 bases. V shed 7 bases and J 1 base; nucleotides not matched to a gene: 8. Germline CDR1 is MNHNS and CDR2 is SASEGT. The CDR3 length is 15 residues. The CDR3 region has the DNA TGTGCCAGCACCATGGACAGGGCTGGCCAAGAGACCCAGTACTTC. Its translation is CASTMDRAGQETQYF.

J is TRBJ1-4 and V is TRBV21-1. TRBV21-1 is reported as a pseudogene. The length of the CDR3 is 14 residues. The CDR3 coding sequence is TGTGCCAGCAGCAAAATTGTACGGTGTGAAAAACTGTTTTTT. Its protein product is CASSKIVRCEKLFF.

The chain employs TRBV4-3 and TRBJ2-3, with 12 bases aligning to TRBD2. The CDR3 has 16 amino acids. V shed 4 bases, J shed 3 bases, and the junction held 5 bases outside the gene matches. Germline CDR1 and CDR2: LGHNA and YSLEER. CDR3 in DNA: TGCGCCAGCAGCCGGACCGGGACTAGCGGGACAGATACGCAGTATTTT. It encodes CASSRTGTSGTDTQYF.

The rearrangement uses TRBV7-3 and TRBJ1-4; 10 bases map to TRBD1. The CDR3 spans 15 residues. Germline-derived CDR1 and CDR2 are SGHTA and FQGTGA. V gave up 5 bases and J gave up 6 bases; unmatched junction bases: 6. CDR3 region: CASSLSGTGDEKLFF. Written as DNA, the CDR3 is TGTGCCAGCAGCCTAAGCGGGACAGGGGATGAAAAACTGTTTTTT.

This sequence joins TRBV10-3 and TRBJ1-2; TRBD1 might be the D (6 bases). This CDR3 is built from 15 residues. Germline V gene sequence: CDR1 ENHRY, CDR2 SYGVKD. The germline V and J ends were trimmed by 0 bases and 5 bases, with 13 bases remaining between them. CDR3 nucleotide sequence: TGTGCCATCAGTGAGTCGCGGGACATTTTTTATGGCTACACCTTC. Translation gives CAISESRDIFYGYTF.

CDR3 sequence: CASRPGQGVGEAFF. The CDR3 nucleotides are TGTGCCAGCAGACCAGGACAGGGGGTTGGTGAAGCTTTCTTT. This chain joins TRBV28 and TRBJ1-1; 10 bases align to TRBD1. Germline V lookup: CDR1 MDHEN, CDR2 SYDVKM. The junction had 8 bases not matched to a gene; V was cut back by 6 bases and J by 7 bases. This CDR3 region has 14 residues.

The rearrangement joins TRBV6-1 to TRBJ1-2; 10 bases are a match to TRBD1. In germline, CDR1 is MNHNS, CDR2 SASEGT. After removal of 7 bases from V and 2 bases from J, the junction contained 7 bases not matched to a gene. The length of the CDR3 is 15 residues. The CDR3, as DNA: TGTGCCAGCATTAGACAGGGGGCTGGGAACTATGGCTACACCTTC. This gives the protein CASIRQGAGNYGYTF.

This chain uses TRBV20-1 with TRBJ1-2; possible D gene TRBD1, 5 bases. V lost 5 bases to trimming and J lost 7 bases, with 11 bases between them. The CDR3 spans 11 residues. CDR1 and CDR2 from the germline V gene are DFQATT and SNEGSKA (reference sequence). The CDR3 here is CSAARDSGYTF. DNA for the CDR3: TGCAGTGCTGCGAGGGACTCTGGCTACACCTTC.

This chain links TRBV5-4 with TRBJ2-2; no firm D call. CDR3 length: 14 residues. The V end was cut by 5 bases, the J end by 0 bases, with 8 bases between. Germline V gene sequence: CDR1 SGHNT, CDR2 YYREEE (reference sequence). The CDR3 DNA is TGTGCCAGCAGTCACGACACGAACACCGGGGAGCTGTTTTTT. Residues: CASSHDTNTGELFF.

This clone was found a few times. V gene TRBV5-1 combines with J gene TRBJ2-7; tentative D call: TRBD2 (6 bases). Deletions cut 4 bases from V and 2 bases from J, with 16 bases between. Germline CDR1 reads SGHRS; CDR2 reads YFSETQ. CDR3 length: 15 residues. CDR3 coding DNA: TGCGCCAGCAGCGGTGCGGCGGGGTCCGCCTACGAGCAGTACTTC. As protein: CASSGAAGSAYEQYF. The whole variable domain, remainder taken from reference TRBV5-1 and TRBJ2-7, is KAGVTQTPRYLIKTRGQQVTLSCSPISGHRSVSWYQQTPGQGLQFLFEYFSETQRNKGNFPGRFSGRQFSNSRSEMNVSTLELGDSALYLCASSGAAGSAYEQYFGPGTRLTVT.

V usage is TRBV10-3 and J usage is TRBJ2-7; TRBD1 is a possible D gene (6 bases). The CDR3 spans 13 residues. Trimming left V 8 bases short and J 3 bases short, with 14 bases between. Per germline, CDR1 ENHRY and CDR2 SYGVKD. The CDR3 sequence: CAILGQGHYEQYF. The CDR3 region has the DNA TGTGCCATCTTGGGGCAGGGGCACTACGAGCAGTACTTC.

This sequence joins TRBV18 and TRBJ1-5; TRBD1 matches at 8 bases. With 1 base clipped from V and 3 bases from J, the junction kept 2 bases outside the gene matches. Germline V gene lookup returns CDR1 KGHSH and CDR2 LQKENI. There are 15 residues in the CDR3. The CDR3 region is CASSPRQGTNQPQHF. DNA for the CDR3: TGTGCCAGCTCACCACGACAGGGGACCAATCAGCCCCAGCATTTT.

The chain joins TRBV7-8 to TRBJ1-1; unclear D gene. CDR1 SGHVS and CDR2 FQNEAQ come from the germline V gene. This CDR3 has 12 amino acids. The germline V and J ends were trimmed by 5 bases and 7 bases, with 11 bases remaining between them. In DNA, the CDR3 is TGTGCCAGCAGCACTGACAAGAGTGAAGCTTTCTTT. It codes for CASSTDKSEAFF.

The rearrangement joins TRBV4-2 to TRBJ2-1; perhaps TRBD2 as D (6 bases). The germline V gene has CDR1 LGHNA and CDR2 YNFKEQ. The CDR3 spans 16 residues. V was pared by 4 bases and J by 2 bases, with 15 bases between. This CDR3 reads CASSRAGTGAYNEQFF. In DNA, the CDR3 is TGTGCCAGCAGCCGCGCCGGGACTGGCGCCTACAATGAGCAGTTCTTC.

The chain is built from TRBV7-3 and TRBJ2-1, with 14 bases matching TRBD2. CDR3 length equals 14 residues. V lost 5 bases and J lost 9; bases outside the gene matches: 3. Germline V CDR1 and CDR2: SGHTA, FQGTGA. CDR3 region: CASSPGTSGSEQFF. CDR3 sequence (DNA): TGTGCCAGCAGCCCAGGGACTAGCGGGAGTGAGCAGTTCTTC.

J is TRBJ2-7 and V is TRBV6-5, with 8 bases matching TRBD1. J was trimmed by 5 bases and V by 2 bases; bases with no gene match: 8. The CDR3 is 15 amino acids. Germline V gene sequence: CDR1 MNHEY, CDR2 SVGAGI. This CDR3 is CASSYPGQVRNEQYF. The CDR3 coding sequence is TGTGCCAGCAGTTACCCGGGACAGGTGAGGAACGAGCAGTACTTC.

The chain joins TRBV11-3 to TRBJ2-1; 8 bases are a match to TRBD2. Losses at the gene ends were 5 bases for V and 6 bases for J; bases not matched to a gene: 9. The CDR3 length is 15 residues. Germline V gene data show CDR1 as SGHNT and CDR2 as YENEEA. The CDR3 DNA reads TGTGCCAGCAGCGTATACGGGACTAGTGGCAATGAGCAGTTCTTC. Translation: CASSVYGTSGNEQFF.

The J gene is TRBJ2-5, the V gene TRBV6-1; D gene unclear. The CDR3 sequence is 15 residues long. Germline assignment: CDR1 MNHNS and CDR2 SASEGT. Trimming shortened V by 2 bases and J by 1 base, and 11 bases separated the two germline ends. CDR3 bases: TGTGCCAGCAGTGAATCGGGTCACCCCCAAGAGACCCAGTACTTC. Amino acids: CASSESGHPQETQYF.

The CDR3: CASSTRRASGAEQFF. DNA of the CDR3: TGTGCCAGCAGCACCCGAAGGGCTAGCGGGGCTGAGCAGTTCTTC. This rearrangement joins TRBV2 to TRBJ2-1; 9 bases agree with TRBD2. Unmatched junction bases numbered 12, after V lost 6 bases and J lost 9 bases. The V gene's germline CDR1 is SNHLY and CDR2 FYNNEI. The CDR3 sequence is 15 residues long. Full variable domain (remainder filled in from reference TRBV2 and TRBJ2-1): EPEVTQTPSHQVTQMGQEVILRCVPISNHLYFYWYRQILGQKVEFLVSFYNNEISEKSEIFDDQFSVERPDGSNFTLKIRSTKLEDSAMYFCASSTRRASGAEQFFGPGTRLTVL.

The chain uses TRBV19 and TRBJ1-1; D is unclear. Per germline, CDR1 LNHDA and CDR2 SQIVND (reference sequence). V gave up 3 bases and J gave up 12 bases, with 14 bases separating them. The CDR3 is 12 amino acids. The DNA for the CDR3 is TGTGCCAGTAGTATTCGTTGGGGAGGGACTTTCTTT. Protein product: CASSIRWGGTFF.

The chain links TRBV25-1 to TRBJ1-2; D is undetermined. CDR1 MGHDK and CDR2 SYGVNS come from the germline V gene. This CDR3 region has 15 residues. V lost 5 bases and J lost 7, with 20 bases in between. The CDR3, as DNA: TGTGCCAGCAGTTTGGACGGTCTCGGATGGCGTGGCTACACCTTC. This sequence encodes CASSLDGLGWRGYTF.